This note documents a single T cell receptor (beta chain) sequence. The sample is drawn from a study of T cell responses to AZD1222 COVID-19 vaccine. Sequenced by immunoSEQ multiplex PCR; TCRdb stores in-frame clones only, minus some. Among over 100,000 clones listed, 85% to 95% were seen once. The sample was peripheral blood, taken on day 0 of AZD1222 vaccination. This TCR was recovered from an adult in good health.

CDR3 sequence: CASSEGDRGYGYTF. The CDR3 nucleotides are TGTGCCAGCAGTGAAGGGGACAGGGGGTATGGCTACACCTTC. The V call is TRBV25-1, the J call TRBJ1-2, with TRBD1 matching 11 bases. The CDR3 extends over 14 amino acids. CDR1 MGHDK and CDR2 SYGVNS come from the germline V gene. J was trimmed by 5 bases and V by 2 bases; bases with no gene match: 1.